The clone carrying this T cell receptor (beta chain) was seen a few times. Its antigen is undetermined. A single record per CDR3 protein comes from TCRdb applying MiXCR to the RT-PCR reads. The sample includes about 160,000 distinct CDR3 sequences, over 8.5% seen only once; the top ten take roughly a third. The record originates from a study of response to subunit inactivated influenza vaccine. Study-wide results and caveats: Authors proposed each seasonal influenza vaccination draws in few new T cells.

This sequence was found in a man aged 50-75 years who received an inactivated influenza vaccine. The material sequenced was CD8+ T cells sorted from PBMCs, taken roughly 24 months after vaccination.

The CDR3 sequence: CASSLLRGGGTEAFF. The CDR3, as DNA: TGTGCCAGCAGCCTCCTACGGGGCGGAGGCACTGAAGCTTTCTTT. The V gene is TRBV28, the J gene TRBJ1-1; D might be TRBD1 (5 bases). The CDR3 loop spans 15 amino acids. CDR1 MDHEN and CDR2 SYDVKM come from the germline V gene. Trimming pared 6 bases from V and 4 bases from J, leaving 18 bases between.